This T cell receptor (beta chain) was retrieved from a study of cytomegalovirus exposure and HLA in healthy donors. J gave up 2 bases and V 4 bases, and 5 bases lay outside the gene matches. The CDR3 is 17 residues long. CDR1 and CDR2 from the germline V gene are SGDLS and YYNGEE. Findings and caveats of the study: Subsequent analysis found a tendency for first-cohort TCR clusters to co-occur within the approximately 130 validation repertoires. In vitro testing confirmed three CMV-associated chains as specific for CMV antigens.

On this clone itself: Its target is not known.

Profiled with immunoSEQ multiplex PCR; TCRdb holds only in-frame clones, not every one. The repertoire consists of approximately 150,000 clones, with 80% to 90% occurring once and the leading ten covering 4.5% to 5.5%. The V call is TRBV9, the J call TRBJ2-3, with 15 bases that match TRBD2. The sequencing input was PBMCs. The sequence derives from a man aged 18 to 29 in good health and CMV-seropositive. The CDR3 nucleotides read TGTGCCAGCAGCATGGGACTAGCGGGAGGTAACACAGATACGCAGTATTTT. Translating it yields CASSMGLAGGNTDTQYF.